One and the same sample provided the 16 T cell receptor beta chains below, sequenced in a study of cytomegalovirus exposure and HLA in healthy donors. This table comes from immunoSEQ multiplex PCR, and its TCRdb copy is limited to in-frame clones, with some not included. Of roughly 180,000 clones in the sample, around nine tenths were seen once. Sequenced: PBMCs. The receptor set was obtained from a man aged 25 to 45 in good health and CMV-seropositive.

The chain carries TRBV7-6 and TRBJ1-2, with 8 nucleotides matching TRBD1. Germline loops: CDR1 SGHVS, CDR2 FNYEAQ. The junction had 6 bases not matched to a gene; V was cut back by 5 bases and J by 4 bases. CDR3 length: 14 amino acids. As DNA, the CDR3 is TGTGCCAGCAGCCAAGACAGGGGAGCCTATGGCTACACCTTC. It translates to CASSQDRGAYGYTF.

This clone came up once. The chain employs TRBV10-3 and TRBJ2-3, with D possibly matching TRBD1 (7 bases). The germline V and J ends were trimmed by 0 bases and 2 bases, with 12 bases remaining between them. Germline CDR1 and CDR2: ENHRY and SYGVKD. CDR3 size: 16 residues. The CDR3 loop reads CAISESAGTDTDTQYF. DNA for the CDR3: TGTGCCATCAGTGAGTCCGCGGGGACAGACACAGATACGCAGTATTTT.

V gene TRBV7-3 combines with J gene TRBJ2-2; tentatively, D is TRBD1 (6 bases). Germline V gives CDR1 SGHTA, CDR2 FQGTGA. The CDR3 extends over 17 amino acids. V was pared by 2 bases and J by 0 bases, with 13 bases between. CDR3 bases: TGTGCCAGCAGCTTATCCCTGACAGGAGCGAACACCGGGGAGCTGTTTTTT. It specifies CASSLSLTGANTGELFF.

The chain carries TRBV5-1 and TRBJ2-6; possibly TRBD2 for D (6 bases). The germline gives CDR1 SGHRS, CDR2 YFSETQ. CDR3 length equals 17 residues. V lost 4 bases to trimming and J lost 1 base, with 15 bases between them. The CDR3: CASSLGTVGSGANVLTF. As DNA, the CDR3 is TGCGCCAGCAGCCTCGGGACTGTTGGATCTGGGGCCAACGTCCTGACTTTC.

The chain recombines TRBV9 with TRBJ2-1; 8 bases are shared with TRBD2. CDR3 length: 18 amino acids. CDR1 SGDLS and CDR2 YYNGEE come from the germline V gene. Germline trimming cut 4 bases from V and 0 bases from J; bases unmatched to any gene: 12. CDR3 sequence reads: CASSPGGSGTSSYNEQFF. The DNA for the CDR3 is TGTGCCAGCAGCCCCGGGGGTAGCGGGACGTCCTCCTACAATGAGCAGTTCTTC.

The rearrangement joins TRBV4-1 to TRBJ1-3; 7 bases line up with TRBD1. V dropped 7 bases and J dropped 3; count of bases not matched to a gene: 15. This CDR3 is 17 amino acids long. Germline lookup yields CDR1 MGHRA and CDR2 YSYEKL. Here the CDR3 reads CASNAQFYRGSGNTIYF. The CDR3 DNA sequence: TGCGCCAGCAACGCCCAATTTTACAGGGGTAGTGGAAACACCATATATTTT.

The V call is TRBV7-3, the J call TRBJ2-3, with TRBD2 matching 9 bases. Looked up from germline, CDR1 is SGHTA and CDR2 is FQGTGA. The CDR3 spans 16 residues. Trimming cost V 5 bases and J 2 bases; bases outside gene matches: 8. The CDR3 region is CASSTGLARLTDTQYF. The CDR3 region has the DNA TGTGCCAGCAGCACTGGACTAGCGCGTCTCACAGATACGCAGTATTTT.

DNA of the CDR3: TGTGCCAGCAGTCCCCTCACGGTGGGCAGGGAGGCCTACGAGCAGTACTTC. This codes for CASSPLTVGREAYEQYF. The chain uses TRBV27 and TRBJ2-7, with a weak D call TRBD2 (6 bases). The germline gives CDR1 MNHEY, CDR2 SMNVEV (reference sequence). The V end was cut by 5 bases, the J end by 2 bases, with 22 bases between. The CDR3 loop spans 17 amino acids.

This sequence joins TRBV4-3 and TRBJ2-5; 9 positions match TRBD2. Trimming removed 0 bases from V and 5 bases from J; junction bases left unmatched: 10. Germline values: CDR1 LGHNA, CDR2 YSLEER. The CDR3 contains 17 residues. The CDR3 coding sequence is TGCGCCAGCAGCCAAGATTTAGCGGGGGCCTCCCGGGAGACCCAGTACTTC. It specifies CASSQDLAGASRETQYF.

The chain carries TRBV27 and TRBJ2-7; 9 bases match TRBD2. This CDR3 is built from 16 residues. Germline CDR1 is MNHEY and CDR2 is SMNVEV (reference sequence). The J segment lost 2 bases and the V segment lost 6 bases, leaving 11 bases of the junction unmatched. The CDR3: CASRNNVAGGTYEQYF. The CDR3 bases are TGTGCCAGCAGAAACAACGTGGCGGGGGGGACCTACGAGCAGTACTTC.

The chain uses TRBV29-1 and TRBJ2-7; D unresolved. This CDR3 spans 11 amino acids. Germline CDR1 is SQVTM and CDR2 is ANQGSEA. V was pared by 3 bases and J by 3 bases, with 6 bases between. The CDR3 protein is CSVDSSYEQYF. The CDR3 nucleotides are TGCAGCGTTGACTCGAGCTACGAGCAGTACTTC.

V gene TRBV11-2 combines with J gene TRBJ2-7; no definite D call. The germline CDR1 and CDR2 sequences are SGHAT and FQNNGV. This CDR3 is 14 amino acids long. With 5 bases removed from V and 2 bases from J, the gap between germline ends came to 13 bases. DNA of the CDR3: TGTGCCAGCAGCCCAGATGCTATTACCTACGAGCAGTACTTC. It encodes CASSPDAITYEQYF. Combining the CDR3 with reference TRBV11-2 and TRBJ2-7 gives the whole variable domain EAGVAQSPRYKIIEKRQSVAFWCNPISGHATLYWYQQILGQGPKLLIQFQNNGVVDDSQLPKDRFSAERLKGVDSTLKIQPAKLEDSAVYLCASSPDAITYEQYFGPGTRLTVT.

The CDR3 loop reads CASSIRDTRLYQETQYF. The CDR3 DNA is TGTGCCAGTAGTATTCGGGATACCCGATTGTACCAAGAGACCCAGTACTTC. The rearrangement joins TRBV19 to TRBJ2-5; a possible D gene is TRBD2 (5 bases). The CDR3 covers 17 residues. Germline V gives CDR1 LNHDA, CDR2 SQIVND (reference sequence). Between the trimmed V and J ends, which lost 3 bases and 0 bases, there was a span of 17 bases.

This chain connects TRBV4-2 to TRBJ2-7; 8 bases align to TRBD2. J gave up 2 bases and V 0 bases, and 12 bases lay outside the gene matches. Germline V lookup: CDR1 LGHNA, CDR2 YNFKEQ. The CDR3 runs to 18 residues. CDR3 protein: CASSQDGSGKETPYEQYF. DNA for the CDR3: TGTGCCAGCAGCCAAGATGGTAGCGGGAAGGAGACTCCCTACGAGCAGTACTTC.

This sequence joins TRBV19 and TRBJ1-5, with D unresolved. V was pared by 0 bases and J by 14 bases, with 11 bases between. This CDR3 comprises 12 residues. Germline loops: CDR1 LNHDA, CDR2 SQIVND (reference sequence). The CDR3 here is CASSIDLGSKHF. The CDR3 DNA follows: TGTGCCAGTAGTATAGATCTGGGTTCAAAGCATTTT. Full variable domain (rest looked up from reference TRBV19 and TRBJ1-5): DGGITQSPKYLFRKEGQNVTLSCEQNLNHDAMYWYRQDPGQGLRLIYYSQIVNDFQKGDIAEGYSVSREKKESFPLTVTSAQKNPTAFYLCASSIDLGSKHFGDGTRLSIL.

CDR3 sequence (DNA): TGTGCCAGCAGCCAAGATCCGGCTAGCGGGAGGAGCCAAGAGACCCAGTACTTC. Translated, it gives CASSQDPASGRSQETQYF. The genes are TRBV14 and TRBJ2-5; 11 bases are a match to TRBD2. The CDR3 sequence is 18 residues long. The V and J ends lost 0 bases and 1 base, in that order; junction bases with no gene match: 7. CDR1 and CDR2 (germline): SGHDN, FVKESK.